Presented here are 28 T cell receptor beta chains from one specimen sequenced in a study of cytotoxic CD8 clonotypes in ibrutinib-treated CLL. Generated by immunoSEQ multiplex PCR, the TCRdb table keeps only in-frame clones and is missing some. The sample carries tens of thousands of clones, 90% recorded once. The material sequenced was PBMCs, taken after 12 months of ibrutinib treatment. These receptors were taken from a human donor with chronic lymphocytic leukemia.

The CDR3 sequence is CASSQASSFHNEQFF. CDR3 in DNA: TGTGCCAGCAGCCAAGCGTCTAGTTTCCATAATGAGCAGTTCTTC. The chain couples TRBV14 to TRBJ2-1; D not certain. Germline CDR1 is SGHDN and CDR2 is FVKESK. CDR3 length: 15 amino acids. V was cut by 1 base and J by 7 bases, with 14 bases left in between.

The chain recombines TRBV7-6 with TRBJ2-7; D is perhaps TRBD1 (5 bases). The CDR3 has 15 residues. V shed 0 bases and J shed 2 bases, with 11 bases lying between them. Germline CDR1 reads SGHVS; CDR2 reads FNYEAQ. The DNA for the CDR3 is TGTGCCAGCAGCTTAGCCGGGCAGGGCCCCTACGAGCAGTACTTC. Protein product: CASSLAGQGPYEQYF.

The chain carries TRBV7-3 and TRBJ2-1; either TRBD1 or TRBD2 may fit D (5 bases each). The CDR3 is 16 residues long. Trimming left V 5 bases short and J 7 bases short, with 21 bases between. The V gene's germline CDR1 is SGHTA and CDR2 FQGTGA. The CDR3 nucleotides read TGTGCCAGCAGCCAATTCAGGGAGAGTGTCCGGAATGAGCAGTTCTTC. Protein product: CASSQFRESVRNEQFF.

The V and J genes are TRBV25-1 and TRBJ1-3; D is uncertain. The V end was cut by 3 bases, the J end by 4 bases, with 7 bases between. The CDR3 extends over 13 amino acids. In germline, CDR1 is MGHDK, CDR2 SYGVNS. This CDR3 reads CASSDFGGNTIYF. DNA for the CDR3: TGTGCCAGCAGTGATTTCGGGGGAAACACCATATATTTT.

This clone was seen a handful of times. The chain employs TRBV6-5 and TRBJ1-2, with unresolved D. V dropped 4 bases and J dropped 5 bases, with 11 bases sitting between them. The CDR3 is 13 amino acids. Germline V CDR1 and CDR2: MNHEY, SVGAGI. The chain's CDR3 is CASSSKGRYGYTF. In nucleotides, the CDR3 is TGTGCCAGCAGTTCCAAAGGGAGATATGGCTACACCTTC.

The J gene is TRBJ1-1, the V gene TRBV5-5; D is perhaps TRBD1 (5 bases). The germline CDR1 and CDR2 sequences are SGHKS and YYEKEE (reference sequence). The germline V and J ends were trimmed by 4 bases and 0 bases, with 10 bases remaining between them. There are 14 residues in the CDR3. This CDR3 reads CASSRGFMNTEAFF. In nucleotides, the CDR3 is TGTGCCAGCAGCCGGGGGTTCATGAACACTGAAGCTTTCTTT.

The CDR3 DNA is TGTGCCAGCAGCTTGGTTGGGACACACTCTGGAAACACCATATATTTT. It yields the protein CASSLVGTHSGNTIYF. The chain employs TRBV5-8 and TRBJ1-3; the D gene is possibly TRBD1 (6 bases). CDR3 length: 16 residues. The ends were cut back, 0 bases at V and 0 bases at J, with 10 bases in the middle. The germline CDR1 and CDR2 sequences are SGHTS and YDEGEE.

J is TRBJ1-5 and V is TRBV30, with 9 bases aligning to TRBD1. This CDR3 has 13 amino acids. V dropped 3 bases and J dropped 6; count of bases not matched to a gene: 3. Germline loops: CDR1 GTSNPN, CDR2 SVGIG (reference sequence). CDR3 DNA sequence: TGTGCCTGGAGGGACAGGGGAAGTCAGCCCCAGCATTTT. As protein: CAWRDRGSQPQHF.

This chain uses TRBV7-9 with TRBJ2-7, with D tentatively TRBD2 (6 bases). The CDR3 length is 17 residues. Trimming pared 1 base from V and 5 bases from J, leaving 21 bases between. Germline CDR1 is SEHNR and CDR2 is FQNEAQ (reference sequence). This chain's CDR3 is CASSLVLASDYSDEQYF. The CDR3 DNA is TGTGCCAGCAGCTTAGTCCTTGCTAGCGATTACTCAGACGAGCAGTACTTC.

The chain uses TRBV7-2 and TRBJ2-7; 11 bases are a match to TRBD1. CDR3 size: 18 residues. V lost 5 bases and J lost 2; bases outside the gene matches: 14. Looked up from germline, CDR1 is SGHTA and CDR2 is FQGNSA. The CDR3 sequence is CASSRKPGQGVKAYEQYF. CDR3 bases: TGTGCCAGCAGCAGGAAGCCGGGACAGGGGGTGAAGGCCTACGAGCAGTACTTC. Together with reference TRBV7-2 and TRBJ2-7, the CDR3 gives the full variable domain: GAGVSQSPSNKVTEKGKDVELRCDPISGHTALYWYRQSLGQGLEFLIYFQGNSAPDKSGLPSDRFSAERTGGSVSTLTIQRTQQEDSAVYLCASSRKPGQGVKAYEQYFGPGTRLTVT.

The gene calls are TRBV5-1 and TRBJ2-1, with D unclear. This CDR3 comprises 17 residues. In germline, CDR1 is SGHRS, CDR2 YFSETQ. With 0 bases removed from V and 6 bases from J, the gap between germline ends came to 19 bases. The CDR3 DNA sequence: TGCGCCAGCAGCTTGGGGGTGTATCGTGTGACCGGCAATGAGCAGTTCTTC. This codes for CASSLGVYRVTGNEQFF.

The gene calls are TRBV5-1 and TRBJ1-1; D may be TRBD1 (5 bases). The CDR3 spans 15 residues. Trimming took off 1 base at V and 6 bases at J, with 16 bases between the two ends. Per the germline V gene, CDR1 is SGHRS and CDR2 is YFSETQ. The CDR3 bases are TGCGCCAGCAGCTTGATCCCCGGGGGAGAAGCTGAAGCTTTCTTT. Translated: CASSLIPGGEAEAFF. The variable domain in full, with the rest retrieved from reference TRBV5-1 and TRBJ1-1, is KAGVTQTPRYLIKTRGQQVTLSCSPISGHRSVSWYQQTPGQGLQFLFEYFSETQRNKGNFPGRFSGRQFSNSRSEMNVSTLELGDSALYLCASSLIPGGEAEAFFGQGTRLTVV.

The V gene is TRBV6-5, the J gene TRBJ2-2; no clear D gene. This CDR3 is 13 amino acids long. Per germline, CDR1 MNHEY and CDR2 SVGAGI. V was shortened by 6 bases and J by 2 bases, with 7 bases between the two germline ends. This CDR3 is CASSRGNTGELFF. The CDR3 DNA is TGTGCCAGCAGCCGTGGAAACACCGGGGAGCTGTTTTTT.

This chain links TRBV19 with TRBJ2-1, with 11 bases matching TRBD2. V lost 0 bases, J lost 9 bases, and 10 bases stayed unmatched. The CDR3 is 17 residues long. Germline assignment: CDR1 LNHDA and CDR2 SQIVND (reference sequence). CDR3 sequence: CASSIDLWASGRFEQFF. Written as DNA, the CDR3 is TGTGCCAGTAGTATAGATCTATGGGCTAGCGGGAGGTTTGAGCAGTTCTTC.

The CDR3 DNA reads as TGTGCCAGCAGCTTAGATCTTGGGGGAAACTATGGCTACACCTTC. This translates into CASSLDLGGNYGYTF. This chain connects TRBV11-2 to TRBJ1-2, with D possibly being TRBD1 (5 bases). CDR1 is SGHAT and CDR2 is FQNNGV in the germline V gene. The CDR3 consists of 15 residues. The germline V and J ends were trimmed by 0 bases and 2 bases, with 10 bases remaining between them.

The V and J genes are TRBV6-5 and TRBJ2-5; TRBD2 matches at 7 bases. CDR3 length: 15 amino acids. The V gene end was trimmed by 6 bases and the J gene end by 1 base; junction bases not matched to a gene: 8. CDR1 and CDR2 from the germline V gene are MNHEY and SVGAGI. In nucleotides, the CDR3 is TGTGCCAGCAGCGGAAGTCCGGGAGGCCAAGAGACCCAGTACTTC. Protein: CASSGSPGGQETQYF.

The V and J genes are TRBV5-1 and TRBJ2-7; D call uncertain. Trimming took off 2 bases at V and 2 bases at J, with 11 bases between the two ends. The germline CDR1 and CDR2 sequences are SGHRS and YFSETQ. This CDR3 region has 14 residues. CDR3 in DNA: TGCGCCAGCAGCTTTGACTCTCAGGCCTACGAGCAGTACTTC. It yields the protein CASSFDSQAYEQYF.

In its sample, this clone was seen once. V gene TRBV7-3 combines with J gene TRBJ2-1, with D possibly matching TRBD1 (5 bases). Trimming stripped 6 bases from V and 8 bases from J, with 17 bases between. Germline CDR1 reads SGHTA; CDR2 reads FQGTGA. There are 14 residues in the CDR3. The CDR3 DNA sequence: TGTGCCAGCAGTCAAGGGGTCCTAGTGCATGAGCAGTTCTTC. The encoded protein is CASSQGVLVHEQFF.

This sequence joins TRBV27 and TRBJ2-7, with TRBD1 matching 9 bases. The germline CDR1 and CDR2 sequences are MNHEY and SMNVEV (reference sequence). The junction had 6 bases not matched to a gene; V was cut back by 3 bases and J by 3 bases. The CDR3 totals 15 residues. The CDR3 spells CASSFLGTGSYEQYF. CDR3 nucleotide sequence: TGTGCCAGCAGTTTCCTCGGGACAGGGAGCTACGAGCAGTACTTC.

V is TRBV7-6 and J is TRBJ2-3, with 7 bases identical to TRBD1. V was clipped by 5 bases and J by 2 bases; unmatched bases: 10. The germline gives CDR1 SGHVS, CDR2 FNYEAQ. This CDR3 comprises 16 residues. For the CDR3, the DNA is TGTGCCAGCAGCGGATCCGGGACAGAAGTCACAGATACGCAGTATTTT. Protein product: CASSGSGTEVTDTQYF.

This clone was seen more than once but under ten times. V gene TRBV2 combines with J gene TRBJ1-1; the D gene is possibly TRBD1 (5 bases). Germline V CDR1 and CDR2: SNHLY, FYNNEI. This CDR3 has 11 residues. V dropped 5 bases and J dropped 7 bases, with 8 bases sitting between them. CDR3 DNA sequence: TGTGCCAGCAGTACAGGAGATGAAGCTTTCTTT. Encoded protein: CASSTGDEAFF. Together with reference TRBV2 and TRBJ1-1, the CDR3 gives the full variable domain: EPEVTQTPSHQVTQMGQEVILRCVPISNHLYFYWYRQILGQKVEFLVSFYNNEISEKSEIFDDQFSVERPDGSNFTLKIRSTKLEDSAMYFCASSTGDEAFFGQGTRLTVV.

The chain is built from TRBV28 and TRBJ1-5; D uncertain. V was shortened by 3 bases and J by 4 bases, with 4 bases between the two germline ends. The CDR3 extends over 12 amino acids. Per the germline V gene, CDR1 is MDHEN and CDR2 is SYDVKM. Here the CDR3 reads CASSFPNQPQHF. For the CDR3, the DNA is TGTGCCAGCAGTTTTCCGAATCAGCCCCAGCATTTT.

The CDR3 region has the DNA TGTGCCAGCAGACTCCAAGGGGAGACTTTGAACACTGAAGCTTTCTTT. Translating gives CASRLQGETLNTEAFF. The chain carries TRBV28 and TRBJ1-1, with D perhaps TRBD1 (5 bases). CDR3 size: 16 residues. The germline V and J ends were trimmed by 6 bases and 0 bases, with 17 bases remaining between them. CDR1 and CDR2 from the germline V gene are MDHEN and SYDVKM.

V is TRBV15 and J is TRBJ2-1; 10 nucleotides match TRBD1. V shed 3 bases and J 8 bases; nucleotides not matched to a gene: 13. The CDR3 sequence is 17 residues long. Germline V gene data show CDR1 as LNHNV and CDR2 as YYDKDF (reference sequence). CDR3 DNA sequence: TGTGCCACCAGCAGCACCTTTCCGGGACAGGGGAGTTATGAGCAGTTCTTC. Protein: CATSSTFPGQGSYEQFF.

A few counts support this clone. The chain couples TRBV7-9 to TRBJ1-5, with TRBD1 as a possible D gene (6 bases). Germline V gene data show CDR1 as SEHNR and CDR2 as FQNEAQ (reference sequence). CDR3 length equals 14 residues. V lost 4 bases and J 1 base, leaving 8 bases between the germline ends. Here the CDR3 reads CASSSDRSNQPQHF. The CDR3 DNA follows: TGTGCCAGCAGCTCCGACAGGAGCAATCAGCCCCAGCATTTT.

The chain joins TRBV4-2 to TRBJ2-3, with D uncertain. Germline loops: CDR1 LGHNA, CDR2 YNFKEQ. Deletions cut 0 bases from V and 1 base from J, with 17 bases between. CDR3 length equals 18 residues. The CDR3 protein is CASSQDQVVTRGTDTQYF. CDR3 bases: TGTGCCAGCAGCCAAGATCAGGTCGTAACTCGTGGCACAGATACGCAGTATTTT.

The chain joins TRBV7-3 to TRBJ1-1, with 8 bases that match TRBD1. The CDR3 consists of 14 residues. The V gene's germline CDR1 is SGHTA and CDR2 FQGTGA. The V segment lost 7 bases and the J segment 1 base; nucleotides outside the gene matches: 5. CDR3 DNA: TGTGCCAGCACCCCGGACAGGGCGAACACTGAAGCTTTCTTT. Translating it yields CASTPDRANTEAFF.

The rearrangement joins TRBV21-1 to TRBJ1-5. TRBV21-1 counts as a pseudogene. There are 18 residues in the CDR3. CDR3 amino acids: CASSKELEDKVIRKPQHF. The CDR3 DNA is TGTGCCAGCAGCAAAGAATTGGAGGACAAGGTCATTAGAAAGCCCCAGCATTTT.